This T cell receptor beta chain was profiled in a study of blood T cell repertoires in COVID-19 (dated by TCRdb to the early 2020s). In the study overall: The collaborator samples originated in the United States, Italy and Spain and spanned the acute and convalescent phases of COVID-19. The samples were drawn from two sources: the first 160 participants of the ongoing ImmuneRACE study, and fewer than 1,500 subjects contributed by 6 global collaborators. The repertoires were released in a freely available public database intended as a resource for research on the immune response to SARS-CoV-2. Subjects who had been exposed to COVID-19, were actively infected with it, or had recovered from it provided the deeply sampled blood TCRbeta repertoires that made up the dataset. The material from the prospective study consisted of cDNA or gDNA derived from T cells, B-cell-depleted T cells, or PBMCs. Nearly every sample came with metadata listing a de-identified subject ID, COVID-19 status, age in years and sex. Where available, HLA class I and class II types were taken from metadata supplied by the sample provider and were not determined by assay-based typing.

For this clone: It has no known antigen specificity. No much larger clone is present one base from it, and per-base qualities are unavailable.

The germline V gene yields MDHEN for CDR1 and SYDVKM for CDR2. From cysteine to phenylalanine, the CDR3 is 13 amino acids long. The kept DNA is CDR3 alone, 39 bases in frame from the first base. V is reduced by 5 bases and J by 12 bases, leaving a spacing of 17 bases between them. Whole blood was collected in K2EDTA tubes by collaborating institutions according to the institutions' own protocols. For TCRbeta analysis, collaborators shipped samples as frozen whole blood, isolated PBMCs, or DNA extracted from either of those sample types. Study-wide conclusions, independent of this receptor: Clinical and demographic metadata were provided uncurated, with the amount varying by source and participant.

TCRbeta CDR3 regions were amplified from genomic DNA using the immunoSEQ Assay, a bias-controlled multiplex PCR. The paper's processing steps were these. Within the assay, amplification of reference gene primers was used to estimate how many nucleated cells each sample contained. To quantify the absolute abundance of each unique TCRbeta CDR3 rearrangement, sequence reads were collapsed and filtered. For each sample, productive Simpson clonality was calculated as the square root of Simpson's diversity index over productive rearrangements. TCRdb provides this immuneACCESS table in a form limited to in-frame rearrangements. Some clones are lacking; in checked studies, under half of them reflect an unresolved V gene, and why the rest are absent is not known. That table supplies the V and J calls and clone size; D and trimming were determined from the DNA. For this sample the table gives about 50,000 clones, of which roughly 84% were detected only once. The ten largest clones take up 11% to 15% of the sample.

The clonotype originates from a human donor in a cohort sampled during active COVID-19. The material sequenced was peripheral blood. The chain employs TRBV28 and TRBJ2-1; TRBD1 is a weak D gene call, 6 bases matching. The base sequence is TGTGCCAGCAGTCCAGGGACACCAACCGGGCAGTTCTTC. Its protein product is CASSPGTPTGQFF. The entire variable domain, with the stretches around the CDR3 drawn from the reference TRBV28 and TRBJ2-1 proteins, is DVKVTQSSRYLVKRTGEKVFLECVQDMDHENMFWYRQDPGLGLRLIYFSYDVKMKEKGDIPEGYSVSREKKERFSLILESASTNQTSMYLCASSPGTPTGQFFGPGTRLTVL.